The present T cell receptor (beta chain) was sequenced within a study of cytomegalovirus exposure and HLA in healthy donors. Regarding the study as a whole: A later analysis found first-cohort TCR clusters tended to co-occur in the approximately 110 validation repertoires. There were a few CMV-associated chains whose specificity for CMV antigens was confirmed in vitro.

CDR1 is MNHNS and CDR2 is SASEGT in the germline V gene. CDR3 length equals 12 residues. Trimming took 6 bases from V and 3 from J, leaving 9 bases between them. Profiled with immunoSEQ multiplex PCR; TCRdb holds only in-frame clones, not every one. The data show some 170,000 clones, around nine tenths seen once. For this clone: Its antigen is not known.

Input material: PBMCs. The TCR originated in a young man in good health and CMV-seropositive. The chain links TRBV6-1 to TRBJ2-7; D is undetermined. CDR3 in DNA: TGTGCCAGCAGGAAAACAGTCTACGAGCAGTACTTC. Encoded protein: CASRKTVYEQYF.